This T cell receptor beta chain was obtained from a study of blood T cells in healthy people across ages (dated by TCRdb to the mid-2010s). Some background on the complete study: In model experiments, template switching captured about one uniquely barcoded TCR beta cDNA molecule for every two T cells. Using deep sequencing normalized with unique cDNA molecular identifiers, the study measured how TCR beta repertoire diversity changes with age. Donors were grouped into four age groups: young (average roughly 15 years), middle-aged (roughly 40), aged (over 55) and long-lived (less than 85). To avoid experimental bias, donors of different ages were randomly spread across the sequencing lanes. The study analyzed two additional independent replicas of 1 million unique cDNA reads from the same blood draw for two donors, one aged 18 to 29 and one aged 80 or older.

The CDR3 contains 16 residues, cysteine and phenylalanine counted. The sequence is cut down to CDR3 DNA, 48 bases in frame from base 1. In the germline V gene, CDR1 corresponds to MGHRA and CDR2 to YSYEKL. This clonotype appeared a single time. It has no known antigen specificity. A read error may produce the germline difference seen at one junction end. Libraries came from 5' RACE. Sequencer: Illumina HiSeq 2500. A second about 7 to 11 cycle PCR used a sample-barcoded 5' primer and a J-beta primer mix. A unique molecular identifier was introduced onto each TCR beta cDNA molecule by a template-switch 5' adaptor carrying 12 random nucleotides. Each sample yielded at least 3 million CDR3-containing paired-end reads. All of the RNA was converted into first-strand cDNA using the Mint cDNA synthesis kit, with a TRBC-specific oligonucleotide serving as the primer. Following uracil-DNA glycosylase treatment, a first 18-cycle PCR with universal primers M1SS and BC2_uni_R was performed on all cDNA. Turning to the authors' computational methods: For normalization, 1 million high-quality reads were randomly selected from each sample, with every read carrying a distinct molecular identifier. Reads sharing molecular identifiers were discarded rather than binned into consensus sequences. MiTCR, with a Q25 quality threshold and the strictest error-elimination algorithm, was used for CDR3 identification, clonotype clustering and error correction. A nonparametric unseen species model with Euler transformation was used to estimate a lower bound on total TCR beta diversity. Through fastp at Q25 and MiXCR, TCRdb rebuilt clones from the public reads, retaining in-frame beta chains. Every CDR3 protein is listed once, alongside the most common genes and DNA of its rows. TCRdb's processing, not the authors' own work, is the source of the V and J calls. This sample lists 1.5 million to 2 million distinct CDR3 sequences; 28% were detected once. The leading ten clones occupy 7.7% of the sample.

The study at large found these results: Conclusive comparison of naive and antigen-experienced compartments was prevented by the profiling of bulk unsorted PBMCs. Compared with the aged group, the long-lived group had more naive CD4+ T cells, fewer expanded clones and increased TCR diversity, suggesting age selection. Because donor CMV infection status was unknown, age-related changes in expanded clonotypes were potentially confounded. Estimates of total diversity based on one million sequenced T cells were considered lower bounds and underestimates. The percentage of naive T cells measured by flow cytometry correlated strongly with observed TCR beta diversity. As age increased, observed TCR beta diversity per million T cells dropped in a roughly linear way, and a significant reduction was already evident by age around 41.

The 39 donors, aged about 6 to 100 years, were systemically healthy Caucasian individuals from Russia. Around 9.8 milliliters of peripheral blood were collected from each donor into EDTA-treated Vacutainer tubes. Ficoll-Paque density-gradient centrifugation was used to isolate PBMCs, with at least 6.5 million per sample. Trizol reagent was used to extract total RNA from PBMCs, with at least 5 micrograms per sample. The percentages of naive CD45RAhigh/CD27high T cells were determined by flow cytometry on a PBMC aliquot from every donor. The rearrangement combines TRBV4-1 with TRBJ1-2, with no reliable assignment of the D segment. The sequencing input was blood. The clonotype was recovered from a woman in her twenties or thirties in good health. At the DNA level, the sequence is TGCGCCAGCAGCCAAGATGGTCAGGCAGAGTACTACGGCTACACCTTC. It translates to CASSQDGQAEYYGYTF.